Below, one TCR beta chain is given with its context. Its antigen target is currently unknown. At one of its ends the junction is not consistent with the germline gene, which may arise from a read error. CDR1 MNHNS and CDR2 SASEGT were looked up in the germline V gene. Its CDR3 holds 10 amino acids, cysteine through phenylalanine. Only the CDR3 portion is preserved as DNA: 30 bases, with reading frame beginning at the first base. Sequencing was carried out with an Illumina HiSeq 1500. The public reads were reanalyzed by TCRdb: fastp trimming at Q25, MiXCR alignment, in-frame beta chains only. Records with the same CDR3 protein are collapsed into one entry carrying the most frequent genes and DNA. This sample holds around 710,000 distinct CDR3 sequences; just under 30% were observed only once. 10% to 15% of the sample is in the top ten clones. The treatment or condition label of this sample denotes: in vitro stimulation with specific CMV peptide epitopes to enrich CMV-specific T cells.

These data come from a study of T cell repertoires in cytomegalovirus infection (dated by TCRdb to between 2018 and 2021). Regarding the study in general: Alongside well-studied HLA-B-restricted epitopes, the peptide stimulations were aimed at recently identified HLA-C-restricted CMV epitopes, whose presentation resists viral immunomodulation. Donor HLA type was relevant to the analysis, as public TCR beta signatures indicated carriage of CMV infection together with the matching HLA type.

Points the paper makes about the study in general: The ex vivo response was dominated by HLA-C-restricted CMV-specific TCR beta clonotypes, which also provided the single most frequent clonotype in two of eight donors. In both this cohort and an independent roughly 350-donor cohort, the cumulative frequency of public TCR beta family members distinguished carriers of CMV infection plus the relevant HLA type.

The rearranged chain carries TRBV6-1 and TRBJ2-5, with 7 junctional bases fitting TRBD2. This TCR derives from a human donor in good health (CMV status not recorded). Some clones in this sample may be carry-over from other donors' samples. The source material was cultured CD8+ T cells from PBMCs, sampled from culture after CMV antigen stimulation. The nucleotide sequence is TGTGCCAGCAGTGGGCCCCGGGAGGACTTC. Translated, it gives CASSGPREDF.